This TCR beta chain was retrieved from a study of cytomegalovirus exposure and HLA in healthy donors. This PCR relied on a set of 60 Vbeta primers and 13 Jbeta primers. Produced via immunoSEQ multiplex PCR; TCRdb's table is partial and in-frame only. This sample has approximately 110,000 clones, with 65% to 80% found just once. This CDR3 contains 15 residues. The germline V and J ends were trimmed by 1 base and 8 bases, with 15 bases remaining between them. Germline CDR1 SGHRS, CDR2 YFSETQ. Sequencing was carried out using PBMCs. The TCR sequence derives from a woman in her thirties or forties in good health and CMV-seronegative. This chain joins TRBV5-1 and TRBJ1-4; D unclear. The CDR3 sequence: CASSLSRAAGEKLFF. DNA of the CDR3: TGCGCCAGCAGCTTGAGTCGGGCCGCGGGCGAAAAACTGTTTTTT.